One sample yielded the 18 T cell receptor beta chains listed below, sequenced in a study of CD8+ T cells in alopecia areata. RNA, once extracted, was reverse transcribed into cDNA for use as the sequencing template. Profiling relied on immunoSEQ multiplex PCR, and the TCRdb table lists in-frame clones only, not all of them. The table includes approximately 150,000 clones, about 66% detected once. Here the sequenced sample was CD8+ T cells sorted from blood, taken at week 0. These receptors all come from a human donor with alopecia areata.

The chain carries TRBV13 and TRBJ2-7, with D unclear. CDR3 length: 12 residues. The germline V gene encodes CDR1 PRHDT and CDR2 FYEKMQ (reference sequence). V was pared by 0 bases and J by 2 bases, with 2 bases between. This chain's CDR3 is CASSLGAYEQYF. The CDR3 nucleotides are TGTGCCAGCAGCTTAGGGGCCTACGAGCAGTACTTC. The full variable domain, with the rest looked up from reference TRBV13 and TRBJ2-7, is AAGVIQSPRHLIKEKRETATLKCYPIPRHDTVYWYQQGPGQDPQFLISFYEKMQSDKGSIPDRFSAQQFSDYHSELNMSSLELGDSALYFCASSLGAYEQYFGPGTRLTVT.

The chain carries TRBV6-5 and TRBJ1-5; no reliable D call. Germline assignment: CDR1 MNHEY and CDR2 SVGAGI. The CDR3 consists of 13 residues. Trimming took 5 bases from V and 5 from J, leaving 10 bases between them. CDR3 protein: CASSPPGDQPQHF. CDR3 in DNA: TGTGCCAGCAGTCCCCCGGGCGATCAGCCCCAGCATTTT.

The chain has TRBV25-1 and TRBJ2-2; 7 nucleotides align to TRBD1. Germline V gene lookup returns CDR1 MGHDK and CDR2 SYGVNS. V lost 6 bases to trimming and J lost 3 bases; unmatched junction nucleotides: 4. The CDR3 loop spans 14 amino acids. The CDR3 coding sequence is TGTGCCAGCAGCACCGGGACAGACACCGGGGAGCTGTTTTTT. Translated, it gives CASSTGTDTGELFF.

V gene TRBV15 combines with J gene TRBJ2-1; 10 bases are shared with TRBD2. The CDR3 contains 18 residues. CDR1 is LNHNV and CDR2 is YYDKDF in the germline V gene (reference sequence). Germline trimming cut 0 bases from V and 1 base from J; bases unmatched to any gene: 6. The CDR3 nucleotides are TGTGCCACCAGCAGAGAGGCAGTAGCGGGGGGTTCCTACAATGAGCAGTTCTTC. Translated, it gives CATSREAVAGGSYNEQFF.

This clone was seen more than once but under ten times. The rearrangement joins TRBV27 to TRBJ1-6; 10 positions match TRBD1. J gave up 7 bases and V 5 bases, and 8 bases lay outside the gene matches. This CDR3 contains 16 residues. The germline gives CDR1 MNHEY, CDR2 SMNVEV (reference sequence). The CDR3 DNA is TGTGCCAGCAGTCCGGTGACAGGGGGCTGGAATTCACCCCTCCACTTT. Translated, it gives CASSPVTGGWNSPLHF.

This chain uses TRBV14 with TRBJ1-2, with TRBD1 identical over 11 bases. Trimming took 6 bases from V and 8 from J; bases not matched to a gene: 11. The CDR3 covers 15 residues. Germline V gene lookup returns CDR1 SGHDN and CDR2 FVKESK. The DNA of the CDR3 is TGTGCCAGCAGTAAGACTGGACAGGGGGCTGGGGGCTACACCTTC. This sequence encodes CASSKTGQGAGGYTF.

This clone showed up just once. V gene TRBV13 combines with J gene TRBJ2-1; 15 bases line up with TRBD2. CDR1 is PRHDT and CDR2 is FYEKMQ in the germline V gene (reference sequence). Germline trimming cut 4 bases from V and 6 bases from J; bases unmatched to any gene: 4. CDR3 size: 16 residues. CDR3 sequence: CASSSMGLAGGNEQFF. The CDR3 nucleotides read TGTGCCAGCAGCTCAATGGGACTAGCGGGGGGCAATGAGCAGTTCTTC.

The V and J genes are TRBV7-9 and TRBJ2-1; D not resolved. CDR1 is SEHNR, CDR2 FQNEAQ, per germline (reference sequence). V dropped 5 bases and J dropped 6 bases, with 2 bases sitting between them. The CDR3 length is 10 residues. The CDR3 bases are TGTGCCAGCAGCGCCAATGAGCAGTTCTTC. As protein: CASSANEQFF.

This clone was observed a few times. The gene calls are TRBV29-1 and TRBJ2-5; tentatively, D is TRBD2 (6 bases). This CDR3 comprises 15 residues. Trimming took off 0 bases at V and 2 bases at J, with 13 bases between the two ends. Germline CDR1 reads SQVTM; CDR2 reads ANQGSEA. The CDR3 protein is CSVEDRERIQETQYF. The CDR3 region has the DNA TGCAGCGTTGAAGATCGGGAGCGTATACAAGAGACCCAGTACTTC.

The genes are TRBV27 and TRBJ1-4; D unclear. Trimming left V 5 bases short and J 8 bases short, with 12 bases between. This CDR3 region has 13 residues. Germline V CDR1 and CDR2: MNHEY, SMNVEV (reference sequence). CDR3 loop: CASSEAEWEKLFF. The CDR3 DNA is TGTGCCAGCAGTGAGGCGGAGTGGGAAAAACTGTTTTTT.

This clone was observed a handful of times. The chain couples TRBV5-1 to TRBJ1-1; no firm D call. The V end was cut by 1 base, the J end by 8 bases, with 18 bases between. Per the germline V gene, CDR1 is SGHRS and CDR2 is YFSETQ. This CDR3 region has 15 residues. The DNA for the CDR3 is TGCGCCAGCAGCTTGAGGGTCGACCCTCGGACGGAAGCTTTCTTT. Protein: CASSLRVDPRTEAFF.

The CDR3 region is CASSPAGGPGGEQFF. The CDR3 DNA follows: TGTGCCAGCAGCCCCGCTGGGGGGCCGGGGGGTGAGCAGTTCTTC. The V and J genes are TRBV7-6 and TRBJ2-1; the D gene is possibly TRBD2 (7 bases). The CDR3 contains 15 residues. Germline V gives CDR1 SGHVS, CDR2 FNYEAQ. V shed 5 bases and J shed 9 bases, with 20 bases lying between them.

The chain links TRBV13 to TRBJ1-4; D perhaps matches TRBD1 (6 bases). Between the trimmed V and J ends, which lost 7 bases and 7 bases, there was a span of 16 bases. Germline-derived CDR1 and CDR2 are PRHDT and FYEKMQ (reference sequence). The CDR3 runs to 14 residues. The CDR3 spells CASTERQAGEKLFF. In DNA form, the CDR3 reads TGTGCCAGCACCGAAAGACAGGCGGGTGAAAAACTGTTTTTT.

The chain employs TRBV15 and TRBJ2-1, with D perhaps given as TRBD1 or TRBD2 (5 bases each). CDR1 is LNHNV, CDR2 YYDKDF, per germline (reference sequence). V lost 6 bases, J lost 0 bases, and 9 bases lay in between. The CDR3 extends over 14 amino acids. CDR3 bases: TGTGCCACCAGGGGGACGGACTCCTACAATGAGCAGTTCTTC. Its translation: CATRGTDSYNEQFF.

J is TRBJ1-5 and V is TRBV19; the D is unclear. V lost 3 bases, J lost 11 bases, and 20 bases lay in between. CDR3 length equals 15 residues. Per germline, CDR1 LNHDA and CDR2 SQIVND (reference sequence). CDR3 DNA sequence: TGTGCCAGTAGTATCGACCCTGGACTCGGCGGGACCCAGCATTTT. Protein: CASSIDPGLGGTQHF.

The chain combines TRBV29-1 with TRBJ1-1, with D unclear. The CDR3 has 12 residues. From germline, CDR1 is SQVTM and CDR2 ANQGSEA. V lost 1 base and J lost 5, with 8 bases in between. CDR3 coding DNA: TGCAGCGTTGAAGGTCTGATGACTGAAGCTTTCTTT. Encoded protein: CSVEGLMTEAFF.

The chain recombines TRBV5-6 with TRBJ2-3; 9 bases line up with TRBD2. V shed 1 base and J 0 bases; nucleotides not matched to a gene: 6. The CDR3 covers 17 residues. Germline V gives CDR1 SGHDT, CDR2 YYEEEE. DNA for the CDR3: TGTGCCAGCAGCTTGCAACTAGCGGGCCCTAGCACAGATACGCAGTATTTT. This encodes CASSLQLAGPSTDTQYF.

For the CDR3, the DNA is TGTGCCAGCAGCGTAGGCAGCCCCTACGAGCAGTACTTC. Amino acids: CASSVGSPYEQYF. The chain employs TRBV9 and TRBJ2-7; no definite D call. The germline V and J ends were trimmed by 0 bases and 2 bases, with 6 bases remaining between them. The CDR3 extends over 13 amino acids. Looked up from germline, CDR1 is SGDLS and CDR2 is YYNGEE. The full variable domain, in which reference TRBV9 and TRBJ2-7 provide the parts outside the CDR3, is DSGVTQTPKHLITATGQRVTLRCSPRSGDLSVYWYQQSLDQGLQFLIQYYNGEERAKGNILERFSAQQFPDLHSELNLSSLELGDSALYFCASSVGSPYEQYFGPGTRLTVT.